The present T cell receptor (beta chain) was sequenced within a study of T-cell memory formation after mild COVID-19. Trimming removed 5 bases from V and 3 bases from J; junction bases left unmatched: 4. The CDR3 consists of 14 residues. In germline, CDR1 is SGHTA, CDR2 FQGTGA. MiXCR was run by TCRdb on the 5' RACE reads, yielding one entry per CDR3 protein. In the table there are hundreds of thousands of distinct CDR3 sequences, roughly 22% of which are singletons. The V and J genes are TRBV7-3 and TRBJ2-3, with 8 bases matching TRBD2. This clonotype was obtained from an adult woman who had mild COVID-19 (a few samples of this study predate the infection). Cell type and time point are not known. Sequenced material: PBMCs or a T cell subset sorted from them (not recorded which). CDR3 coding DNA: TGTGCCAGCAGCCGGCGGGGGGATACAGATACGCAGTATTTT. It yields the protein CASSRRGDTDTQYF.